The entry below describes one T cell receptor beta chain. What it binds is unknown. Assay used: immunoSEQ multiplex PCR; TCRdb lists only in-frame clones, some missing. The table shows 2,500 to 3,500 clones, with roughly 82% occurring only once. These data are taken from a study of brain metastases from non-small cell lung cancer. Study findings and constraints: Paired brain metastases and primary tumors largely shared TCR repertoires. T-cell infiltration was lower in brain metastases than primaries (P < 0.001). Expanded T-cell clones appeared in approximately 67% of brain metastases over primaries.

CDR3 length: 14 amino acids. Germline CDR1 reads MNHEY; CDR2 reads SVGAGI. The V and J ends lost 2 bases and 4 bases respectively, with 8 bases between them. This sequence was found in a donor aged 40 or over with non-small cell lung cancer. Sequencing input: primary lung tumor tissue. The chain carries TRBV6-5 and TRBJ2-2; D not resolved. CDR3 bases: TGTGCCAGCAGTTACCAGCGCGTCACCGGGGAGCTGTTTTTT. Translating it yields CASSYQRVTGELFF.